This T cell receptor beta chain was obtained from a study of cytomegalovirus exposure and HLA in healthy donors. Overall study findings and caveats: Altogether, 170 or so TCR beta chains were recorded as cytomegalovirus-associated. Later, TCR association rates were found to vary by HLA locus, highest for DRB1 and lowest for HLA-C. In an earlier analysis, in some 540 donors, most V segments appeared productive either ~87% or ~30% of the time.

Amplification used 60 Vbeta primers and 13 Jbeta primers. Sequencing used immunoSEQ multiplex PCR; TCRdb keeps in-frame clones, though not all of them. Its listing shows tens of thousands of clones. In regard to this clone: Its antigen is as yet unknown.

Sequenced: PBMCs. The clonotype was recovered from a man in his fifties or sixties in good health and CMV-seronegative.

The CDR3 protein is CASSLQANTEAFF. CDR3 coding DNA: TGTGCCAGCAGCTTACAGGCGAACACTGAAGCTTTCTTT. This chain links TRBV7-2 with TRBJ1-1, with D unresolved. CDR1 is SGHTA and CDR2 is FQGNSA in the germline V gene. V was cut by 2 bases and J by 1 base, with 5 bases left in between. The CDR3 contains 13 residues.